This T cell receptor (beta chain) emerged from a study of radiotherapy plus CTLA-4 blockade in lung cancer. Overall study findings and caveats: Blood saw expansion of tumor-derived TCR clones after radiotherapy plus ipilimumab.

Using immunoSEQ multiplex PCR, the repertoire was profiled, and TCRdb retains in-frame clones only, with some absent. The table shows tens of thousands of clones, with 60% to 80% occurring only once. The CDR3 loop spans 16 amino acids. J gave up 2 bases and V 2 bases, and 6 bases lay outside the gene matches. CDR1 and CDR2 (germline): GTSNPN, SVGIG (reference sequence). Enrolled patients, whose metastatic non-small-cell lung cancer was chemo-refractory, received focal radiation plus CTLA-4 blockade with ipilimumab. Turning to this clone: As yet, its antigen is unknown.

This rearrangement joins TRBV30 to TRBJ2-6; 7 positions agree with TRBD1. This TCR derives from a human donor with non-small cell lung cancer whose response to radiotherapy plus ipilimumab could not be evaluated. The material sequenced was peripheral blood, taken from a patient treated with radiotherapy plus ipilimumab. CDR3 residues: CAWSSRDSPGANVLTF. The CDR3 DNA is TGTGCCTGGAGTTCGAGGGACAGCCCTGGGGCCAACGTCCTGACTTTC.